The 26 T cell receptor beta chains below all came from one sample that was sequenced in a study of blood T cell repertoires in COVID-19. This table comes from immunoSEQ multiplex PCR, and its TCRdb copy is limited to in-frame clones, with some not included. The sample includes roughly 340,000 clones, over 75% of them seen just once. Material for sequencing was PBMCs or T cells enriched from blood (not recorded which). These receptors were collected from a man aged 35 to 55 in a cohort exposed to, infected with or recovered from COVID-19 (not recorded which).

The V and J genes are TRBV5-1 and TRBJ2-2; no clear D. V was trimmed by 5 bases and J by 8 bases, leaving 10 bases between them. This CDR3 spans 12 amino acids. Germline V gene sequence: CDR1 SGHRS, CDR2 YFSETQ. The CDR3 sequence is CASRLGPGELFF. CDR3 coding DNA: TGCGCCAGCAGACTTGGTCCGGGGGAGCTGTTTTTT. Complete variable domain (other parts from reference TRBV5-1 and TRBJ2-2): KAGVTQTPRYLIKTRGQQVTLSCSPISGHRSVSWYQQTPGQGLQFLFEYFSETQRNKGNFPGRFSGRQFSNSRSEMNVSTLELGDSALYLCASRLGPGELFFGEGSRLTVL.

V usage is TRBV30 and J usage is TRBJ2-7; maybe TRBD2 (5 bases). This CDR3 spans 12 amino acids. The germline CDR1 and CDR2 sequences are GTSNPN and SVGIG (reference sequence). V was pared by 7 bases and J by 4 bases, with 14 bases between. CDR3 DNA: TGTGCCTACGACTACAAACCTTACGAGCAGTACTTC. This gives the protein CAYDYKPYEQYF.

This clone was recorded only once. The CDR3, as DNA: TGTGCCAGCAGTGATCCCACAGGGGGCTCCTATGGCTACACCTTC. This translates into CASSDPTGGSYGYTF. The chain recombines TRBV25-1 with TRBJ1-2; 9 nucleotides line up with TRBD1. The CDR3 has 15 amino acids. Germline loops: CDR1 MGHDK, CDR2 SYGVNS. The junction had 6 bases not matched to a gene; V was cut back by 3 bases and J by 4 bases.

The genes are TRBV10-3 and TRBJ2-2, with unresolved D. Per germline, CDR1 ENHRY and CDR2 SYGVKD. Deletions cut 4 bases from V and 0 bases from J, with 9 bases between. This CDR3 is 15 amino acids long. CDR3 amino acids: CAISAITSNTGELFF. In DNA form, the CDR3 reads TGTGCCATCAGTGCTATAACCTCGAACACCGGGGAGCTGTTTTTT.

The chain links TRBV7-9 to TRBJ2-7, with TRBD1 matching over 10 bases. The V and J ends lost 5 bases and 3 bases, in that order; junction bases with no gene match: 4. Germline V CDR1 and CDR2: SEHNR, FQNEAQ (reference sequence). The CDR3 is 14 amino acids. The CDR3 DNA is TGTGCCAGCAGCCGGGACAGGGGAATCTACGAGCAGTACTTC. The encoded protein is CASSRDRGIYEQYF.

The chain is built from TRBV29-1 and TRBJ2-3, with D possibly TRBD1 on 7 matching bases. Trimming pared 1 base from V and 5 bases from J, leaving 19 bases between. This CDR3 has 16 residues. Germline CDR1 SQVTM, CDR2 ANQGSEA. DNA for the CDR3: TGCAGCGTTGAAGGGACTAAGGGGGCAAACTTAGATACGCAGTATTTT. Translating gives CSVEGTKGANLDTQYF.

The chain is built from TRBV2 and TRBJ1-5; maybe TRBD1 (6 bases). Trimming took off 3 bases at V and 5 bases at J, with 17 bases between the two ends. This CDR3 region has 16 residues. Germline V CDR1 and CDR2: SNHLY, FYNNEI. The CDR3 spells CASSERRQAIDQPQHF. The CDR3 nucleotides read TGTGCCAGCAGTGAGAGGAGACAGGCGATAGATCAGCCCCAGCATTTT.

This chain uses TRBV9 with TRBJ2-5; 10 bases line up with TRBD1. The ends lost 1 base at V and 7 bases at J; junction bases unmatched: 13. The CDR3 sequence is 17 residues long. Germline CDR1 is SGDLS and CDR2 is YYNGEE. The DNA for the CDR3 is TGTGCCAGCAGCGTAAAACCCTCCGGGACAGGGGTTGGGACCCAGTACTTC. It specifies CASSVKPSGTGVGTQYF.

The sample holds one count of this clone. The V call is TRBV29-1, the J call TRBJ2-3; 10 bases agree with TRBD1. This CDR3 is 15 amino acids long. With 6 bases clipped from V and 2 bases from J, the junction kept 8 bases outside the gene matches. Germline V lookup: CDR1 SQVTM, CDR2 ANQGSEA. The CDR3 here is CSVMDRGRLTDTQYF. The DNA for the CDR3 is TGCAGCGTGATGGACAGGGGGAGACTCACAGATACGCAGTATTTT.

The rearrangement uses TRBV7-2 and TRBJ2-7, with 7 bases aligning to TRBD1. Germline values: CDR1 SGHTA, CDR2 FQGNSA. The trim removed 5 bases at V and 1 base at J, leaving 11 bases unmatched. The length of the CDR3 is 16 residues. Here the CDR3 reads CASSNWTGLHSYEQYF. The CDR3 DNA follows: TGTGCCAGCAGCAATTGGACAGGACTCCATTCCTACGAGCAGTACTTC.

V and J are TRBV30 and TRBJ1-5, with unresolved D. The ends were cut back, 3 bases at V and 12 bases at J, with 18 bases in the middle. Germline CDR1 GTSNPN, CDR2 SVGIG (reference sequence). CDR3 size: 13 residues. In DNA, the CDR3 is TGTGCCTGGAGCGAGACGGCGGCCTCTAACCAGCATTTT. Its protein is CAWSETAASNQHF.

V gene TRBV25-1 combines with J gene TRBJ1-1; 9 bases align to TRBD1. Unmatched junction bases numbered 3, after V lost 4 bases and J lost 0 bases. Germline V gene data show CDR1 as MGHDK and CDR2 as SYGVNS. CDR3 length: 15 amino acids. CDR3 sequence (DNA): TGTGCCAGCAGTGTACAGGGGGCTATGAACACTGAAGCTTTCTTT. As protein: CASSVQGAMNTEAFF.

The chain recombines TRBV10-3 with TRBJ2-1; TRBD2 matches at 7 bases. The CDR3 covers 12 residues. V was pared by 11 bases and J by 7 bases, with 8 bases of the junction left unmatched. Germline V gene sequence: CDR1 ENHRY, CDR2 SYGVKD. CDR3 amino acids: CAGGREWNEQFF. In nucleotides, the CDR3 is TGTGCCGGAGGGCGGGAGTGGAATGAGCAGTTCTTC.

The rearrangement joins TRBV5-1 to TRBJ1-6; TRBD1 matches at 7 bases. The CDR3 runs 15 residues. Germline CDR1 is SGHRS and CDR2 is YFSETQ. J lost 7 bases, V lost 4 bases, and 8 bases had no gene match. In DNA, the CDR3 is TGCGCCAGCAGCCCCTGGGAGACAGGGAATTCACCCCTCCACTTT. This translates into CASSPWETGNSPLHF.

The chain combines TRBV29-1 with TRBJ2-1; perhaps TRBD1 as D (7 bases). The CDR3 has 13 amino acids. Per germline, CDR1 SQVTM and CDR2 ANQGSEA. V lost 7 bases to trimming and J lost 8 bases, with 18 bases between them. The CDR3 sequence: CSAGNRGGHEQFF. CDR3 DNA: TGCAGCGCGGGAAACAGGGGAGGTCATGAGCAGTTCTTC.

This chain links TRBV27 with TRBJ2-2; the D gene is possibly TRBD2 (5 bases). The V gene lost 3 bases and the J gene lost 5 bases, with 22 bases spanning the gap. Per germline, CDR1 MNHEY and CDR2 SMNVEV (reference sequence). The CDR3 spans 18 residues. Here the CDR3 reads CASSFRFPDASHTGELFF. The CDR3 DNA follows: TGTGCCAGCAGTTTCCGTTTTCCGGACGCTAGCCATACCGGGGAGCTGTTTTTT.

The rearrangement joins TRBV27 to TRBJ2-7; tentative D call: TRBD1 (6 bases). The CDR3 has 16 residues. V was shortened by 7 bases and J by 3 bases, with 22 bases between the two germline ends. Germline loops: CDR1 MNHEY, CDR2 SMNVEV (reference sequence). The CDR3, as DNA: TGTGCCAGCAAAGATTTGGGGGCTACAAATTACTACGAGCAGTACTTC. It encodes CASKDLGATNYYEQYF.

The chain employs TRBV28 and TRBJ2-7; TRBD1 is a possible D gene (5 bases). V was clipped by 5 bases and J by 6 bases, with 11 bases between them. Per germline, CDR1 MDHEN and CDR2 SYDVKM. This CDR3 has 12 residues. The CDR3 protein is CASSPQGGEQYF. CDR3 coding DNA: TGTGCCAGCAGTCCGCAGGGCGGCGAGCAGTACTTC.

J is TRBJ2-7 and V is TRBV4-1, with 8 bases matching TRBD2. From germline, CDR1 is MGHRA and CDR2 YSYEKL. The length of the CDR3 is 14 residues. Losses at the gene ends were 0 bases for V and 2 bases for J; bases not matched to a gene: 0. CDR3 sequence reads: CASSQELAAYEQYF. The CDR3, as DNA: TGCGCCAGCAGCCAAGAACTAGCGGCCTACGAGCAGTACTTC.

V usage is TRBV25-1 and J usage is TRBJ2-7, with D unclear. V was shortened by 6 bases and J by 6 bases, with 12 bases between the two germline ends. This CDR3 comprises 12 residues. Per the germline V gene, CDR1 is MGHDK and CDR2 is SYGVNS. The CDR3 region has the DNA TGTGCCAGCAGGGCAGGTCTCGCCGAGCAGTACTTC. It codes for CASRAGLAEQYF.

In DNA, the CDR3 is TGTGCCAGCAGTTTATCAAAAGGGGGACAGGGGGTTTTGAACACTGAAGCTTTCTTT. It specifies CASSLSKGGQGVLNTEAFF. V and J are TRBV27 and TRBJ1-1; 11 nucleotides match TRBD1. The CDR3 sequence is 19 residues long. Germline-derived CDR1 and CDR2 are MNHEY and SMNVEV (reference sequence). V shed 0 bases, J shed 0 bases, and the junction held 9 bases outside the gene matches.

The chain couples TRBV10-2 to TRBJ1-5, with 9 bases matching TRBD1. The germline CDR1 and CDR2 sequences are WSHSY and SAAADI. V lost 7 bases, J lost 4 bases, and 8 bases stayed unmatched. The CDR3 runs 15 residues. The CDR3, as DNA: TGCGCCAGCATTCCCGGACAGGGGCTAAATCAGCCCCAGCATTTT. This gives the protein CASIPGQGLNQPQHF.

The chain links TRBV11-2 to TRBJ2-7; 7 positions match TRBD1. This CDR3 has 13 residues. V shed 5 bases, J shed 4 bases, and the junction held 5 bases outside the gene matches. From germline, CDR1 is SGHAT and CDR2 FQNNGV. The CDR3 DNA follows: TGTGCCAGCAGCCGGGACAGAAAATACGAGCAGTACTTC. As protein: CASSRDRKYEQYF. The full variable domain, with the rest looked up from reference TRBV11-2 and TRBJ2-7, is EAGVAQSPRYKIIEKRQSVAFWCNPISGHATLYWYQQILGQGPKLLIQFQNNGVVDDSQLPKDRFSAERLKGVDSTLKIQPAKLEDSAVYLCASSRDRKYEQYFGPGTRLTVT.

The chain uses TRBV24-1 and TRBJ2-3; 8 bases agree with TRBD2. There are 18 residues in the CDR3. Trimming removed 3 bases from V and 6 bases from J; junction bases left unmatched: 16. Germline assignment: CDR1 KGHDR and CDR2 SFDVKD. DNA of the CDR3: TGTGCCACCAGTGATGGGTTGTACGGCGGGAGGAGGACGGATACGCAGTATTTT. Protein sequence: CATSDGLYGGRRTDTQYF.

This clone has a handful of counts. The gene calls are TRBV5-1 and TRBJ2-3; tentatively, D is TRBD2 (6 bases). This CDR3 has 16 amino acids. CDR1 is SGHRS and CDR2 is YFSETQ in the germline V gene. Trimming removed 3 bases at V and 6 bases at J, with 20 bases between. CDR3 loop: CASSSNGGFGGDTQYF. For the CDR3, the DNA is TGCGCCAGCAGCTCCAACGGGGGTTTCGGCGGCGATACGCAGTATTTT.

Only a few counts were recorded for this clone. The chain recombines TRBV29-1 with TRBJ1-2, with 7 bases that match TRBD1. CDR1 and CDR2 (germline): SQVTM, ANQGSEA. There are 14 residues in the CDR3. Trimming cost V 7 bases and J 4 bases; bases outside gene matches: 12. CDR3 coding DNA: TGCAGCGCTTATAACTCAGGGGGTGGCTATGGCTACACCTTC. Translated, it gives CSAYNSGGGYGYTF.